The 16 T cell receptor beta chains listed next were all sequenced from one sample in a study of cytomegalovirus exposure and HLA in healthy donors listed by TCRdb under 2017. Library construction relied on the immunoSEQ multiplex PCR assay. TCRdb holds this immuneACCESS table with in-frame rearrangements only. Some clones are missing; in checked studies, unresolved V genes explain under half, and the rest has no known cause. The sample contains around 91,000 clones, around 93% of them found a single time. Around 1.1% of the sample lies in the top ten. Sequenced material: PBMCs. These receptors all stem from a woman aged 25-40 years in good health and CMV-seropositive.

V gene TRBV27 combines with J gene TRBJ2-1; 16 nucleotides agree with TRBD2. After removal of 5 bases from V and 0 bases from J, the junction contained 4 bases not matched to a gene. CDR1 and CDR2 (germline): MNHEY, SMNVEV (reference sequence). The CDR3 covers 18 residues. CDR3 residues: CASSAGLAGGSSYNEQFF. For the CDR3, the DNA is TGTGCCAGCAGTGCGGGACTAGCGGGAGGGAGCTCCTACAATGAGCAGTTCTTC.

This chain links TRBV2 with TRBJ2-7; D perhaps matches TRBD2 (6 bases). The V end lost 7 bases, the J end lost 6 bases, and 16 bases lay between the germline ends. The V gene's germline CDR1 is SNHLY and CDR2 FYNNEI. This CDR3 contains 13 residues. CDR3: CASTRLVSPEQYF. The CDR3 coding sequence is TGTGCCAGCACCCGACTAGTATCCCCCGAGCAGTACTTC.

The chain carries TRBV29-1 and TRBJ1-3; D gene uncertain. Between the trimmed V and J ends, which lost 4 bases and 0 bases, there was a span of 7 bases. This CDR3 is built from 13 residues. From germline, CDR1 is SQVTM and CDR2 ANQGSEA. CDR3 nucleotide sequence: TGCAGCGTTGTAACAGTCTCTGGAAACACCATATATTTT. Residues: CSVVTVSGNTIYF.

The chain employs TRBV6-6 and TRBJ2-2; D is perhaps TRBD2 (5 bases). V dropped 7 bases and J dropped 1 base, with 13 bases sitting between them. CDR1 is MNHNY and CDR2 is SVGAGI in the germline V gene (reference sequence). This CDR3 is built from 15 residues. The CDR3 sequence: CASMADWGNTGELFF. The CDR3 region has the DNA TGTGCCAGCATGGCGGACTGGGGGAACACCGGGGAGCTGTTTTTT.

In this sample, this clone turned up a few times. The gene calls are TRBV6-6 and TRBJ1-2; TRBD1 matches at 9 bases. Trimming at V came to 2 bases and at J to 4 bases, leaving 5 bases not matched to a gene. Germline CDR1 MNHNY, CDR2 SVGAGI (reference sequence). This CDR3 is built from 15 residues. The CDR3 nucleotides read TGTGCCAGCAGTTACCAGCCGGGACAGGGCTATGGCTACACCTTC. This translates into CASSYQPGQGYGYTF.

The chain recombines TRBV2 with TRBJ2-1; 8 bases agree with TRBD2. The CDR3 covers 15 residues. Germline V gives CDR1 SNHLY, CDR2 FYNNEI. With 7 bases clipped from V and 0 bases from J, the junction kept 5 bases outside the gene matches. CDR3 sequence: CASTVSGSSYNEQFF. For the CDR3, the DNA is TGTGCCAGCACTGTAAGCGGGAGCTCCTACAATGAGCAGTTCTTC.

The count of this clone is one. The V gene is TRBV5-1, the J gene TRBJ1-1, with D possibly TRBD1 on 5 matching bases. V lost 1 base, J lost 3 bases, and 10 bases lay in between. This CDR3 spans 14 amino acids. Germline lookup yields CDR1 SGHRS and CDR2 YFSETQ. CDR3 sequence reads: CASSLKGLDTEAFF. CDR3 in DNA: TGCGCCAGCAGCTTGAAGGGGTTGGACACTGAAGCTTTCTTT.

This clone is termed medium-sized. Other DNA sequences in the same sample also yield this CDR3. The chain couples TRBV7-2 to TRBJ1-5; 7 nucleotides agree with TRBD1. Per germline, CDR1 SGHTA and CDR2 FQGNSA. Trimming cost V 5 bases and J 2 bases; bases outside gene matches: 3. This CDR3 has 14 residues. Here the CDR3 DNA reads TGTGCCAGCAGCCCTACAGGGGGCAATCAGCCCCAGCATTTT. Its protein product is CASSPTGGNQPQHF.

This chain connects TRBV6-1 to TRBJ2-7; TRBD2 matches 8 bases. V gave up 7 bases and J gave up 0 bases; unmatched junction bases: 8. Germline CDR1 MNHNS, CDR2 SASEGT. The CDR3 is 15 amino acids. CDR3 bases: TGTGCCAGCAAGTTCGGCAGCGGGAGCTCCTACGAGCAGTACTTC. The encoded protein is CASKFGSGSSYEQYF.

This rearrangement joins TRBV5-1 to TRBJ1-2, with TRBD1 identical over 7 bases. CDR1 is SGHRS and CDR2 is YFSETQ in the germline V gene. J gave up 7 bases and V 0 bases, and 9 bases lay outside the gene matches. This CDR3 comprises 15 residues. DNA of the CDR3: TGCGCCAGCAGCTTGGCCCAGACAGGGCAGGGTGGCTACACCTTC. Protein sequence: CASSLAQTGQGGYTF.

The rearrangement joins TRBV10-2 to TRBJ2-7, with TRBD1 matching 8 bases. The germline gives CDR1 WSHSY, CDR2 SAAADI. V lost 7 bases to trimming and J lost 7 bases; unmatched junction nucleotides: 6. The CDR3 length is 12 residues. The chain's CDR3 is CASNQGAQEQYF. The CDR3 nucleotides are TGCGCCAGCAATCAGGGGGCTCAGGAGCAGTACTTC.

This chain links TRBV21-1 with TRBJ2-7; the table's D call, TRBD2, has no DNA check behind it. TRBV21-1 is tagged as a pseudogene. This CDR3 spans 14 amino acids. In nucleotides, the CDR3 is TGTGCCAGCAGCAAATTGGGCGGGAGCCACGAGCAGTACTTC. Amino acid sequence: CASSKLGGSHEQYF.

DNA of the CDR3: TGCGCCAGCAGCCGCTTAGCCGGCGCCTCCTACAATGAGCAGTTCTTC. Encoded protein: CASSRLAGASYNEQFF. This chain links TRBV4-1 with TRBJ2-1; D gene unclear. V was pared by 4 bases and J by 0 bases, with 13 bases between. The CDR3 runs 16 residues. The germline V gene encodes CDR1 MGHRA and CDR2 YSYEKL.

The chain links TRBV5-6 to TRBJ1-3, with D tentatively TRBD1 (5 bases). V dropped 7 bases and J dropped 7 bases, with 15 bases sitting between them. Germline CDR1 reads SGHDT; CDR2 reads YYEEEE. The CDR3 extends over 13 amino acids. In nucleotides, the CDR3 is TGTGCCAGCTCCTCCGGCAGGGTTAACACCATATATTTT. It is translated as CASSSGRVNTIYF.

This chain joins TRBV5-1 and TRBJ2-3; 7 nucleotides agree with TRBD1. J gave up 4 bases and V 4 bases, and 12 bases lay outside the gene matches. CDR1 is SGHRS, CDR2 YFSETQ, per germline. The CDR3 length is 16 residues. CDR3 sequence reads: CASSPGGQVVADTQYF. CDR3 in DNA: TGCGCCAGCAGCCCGGGCGGACAGGTTGTAGCAGATACGCAGTATTTT.

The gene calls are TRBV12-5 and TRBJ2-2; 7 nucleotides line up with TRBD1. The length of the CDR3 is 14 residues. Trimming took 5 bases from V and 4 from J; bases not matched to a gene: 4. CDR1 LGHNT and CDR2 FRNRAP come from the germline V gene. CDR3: CASGAGTATGELFF. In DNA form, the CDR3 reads TGTGCTAGTGGTGCCGGGACAGCCACCGGGGAGCTGTTTTTT.